This TCR beta chain was identified in a study of blood T cell repertoires in COVID-19. As for the study in general: Samples of COVID-19 (acute and convalescent) were obtained from the United States, Italy and Spain. Sources were T cells, B-cell-depleted T cells, or PBMCs; the material itself was cDNA or gDNA.

Recovered status applied to Cohort 3 donors who had two consecutive negative PCRs. It also applied to those with clearance or with symptom resolution. The CDR3 runs 12 residues. V was clipped by 3 bases and J by 7 bases, with 12 bases between them. CDR1 DFQATT and CDR2 SNEGSKA come from the germline V gene (reference sequence). Repertoires were generated with immunoSEQ multiplex PCR, while TCRdb's copy carries only in-frame clones and drops some. Among under 300,000 clones listed, approximately 80% were seen once. The sequenced sample was PBMCs or T cells enriched from blood (not recorded which). The chain carries TRBV20-1 and TRBJ1-1, with TRBD1 as a possible D gene (5 bases). This TCR derives from a man aged 35 to 55 who had recovered from COVID-19. CDR3 bases: TGCAGTGCTAGTGGGGCCGGGGTTGAAGCTTTCTTT. This translates into CSASGAGVEAFF.